A selection of T cell receptor beta chains follows, all from one sample in a study of blood T cell repertoires in COVID-19. Sequencing used immunoSEQ multiplex PCR; TCRdb keeps in-frame clones, though not all of them. In the table there are about 38,000 clones, around 89% of which are singletons. Sequencing was performed on peripheral blood. The receptor source for this set is a man in his sixties with active or convalescent COVID-19. The CDR3 runs from the conserved cysteine through the conserved F or W. The D gene is left open where the match is weak.

d_call j_call v_call cdr3_aa
TRBD2 TRBJ2-3 TRBV28 CASSRGLARDTQYF
NA TRBJ2-7 TRBV7-7 CASSLAASYEQYF
NA TRBJ1-5 TRBV6-2/TRBV6-3 CASSYQAGTPPQHF
TRBD1 TRBJ1-2 TRBV28 CASGQGHGYTF
TRBD1 TRBJ1-5 TRBV18 CASSPVSGKQGSIKVRQPQHF
TRBD2 TRBJ2-1 TRBV30 CACTGRTSLWQFF
TRBD2 TRBJ2-3 TRBV5-4 CASSREAGAADTQYF
TRBD1 TRBJ2-7 TRBV6-5 CASSRGTGSYEQYF
TRBD2 TRBJ2-2 TRBV7-3 CASSPTSGRATGELFF
NA TRBJ2-1 TRBV24-1 CAPQAPIFYPGVEQFF
NA TRBJ2-7 TRBV27 CASRGTRQTYEQYF
TRBD2 TRBJ2-3 TRBV5-1 CASSRALAGAGVDTQYF
TRBD1 TRBJ2-7 TRBV7-9 CASSFSQDRGEQYF
TRBD1 TRBJ1-5 TRBV4-1 CASSQESTGEFNQPQHF
NA TRBJ1-6 TRBV30 CAWSGPGRLNSPLHF
NA TRBJ2-2 TRBV10-3 CAISVGGTGELFF
NA TRBJ1-5 TRBV28 CASSFYAGPLSYSNQPQHF
NA TRBJ2-3 TRBV5-1 CASSLVAGATDTQYF
NA TRBJ2-2 TRBV13 CASSLVRGVKGTGELFF
TRBD1 TRBJ1-5 TRBV27 CASSNRGYSGNQPQHF
TRBD2 TRBJ2-1 TRBV2 CASWPGGLAGAPDEQFF
TRBD2 TRBJ2-7 TRBV5-1 CASSLVSGAGYEQYF
TRBD1 TRBJ2-3 TRBV6-2/TRBV6-3 CASSPRDRGRGDTQYF
NA TRBJ2-6 TRBV28 CASSTSSGANVLTF
TRBD2 TRBJ2-7 TRBV7-3 CASSPSGTNDEQYF
NA TRBJ1-3 TRBV7-8 CASSLQYTIYF
TRBD2 TRBJ2-1 TRBV6-1 CASSERRTSGYNEQFF
NA TRBJ1-1 TRBV19 CASSIQTRERHYPEAFF
TRBD2 TRBJ2-4 TRBV19 CASRLAGAKNIQYF
TRBD2 TRBJ2-1 TRBV5-1 CASTYSGSSYNEQFF
NA TRBJ1-1 TRBV11-2 CASSLGLSQGEAFF
NA TRBJ1-5 TRBV24-1 CATTYYSGQNQDSNQPQHF
TRBD2 TRBJ2-1 TRBV7-2 CASSFRIAGGTRGEQFF
NA TRBJ2-5 TRBV10-1 CASSESRGSETQYF
NA TRBJ2-5 TRBV5-5 CASSLAPNGETQYF
TRBD1 TRBJ1-3 TRBV6-2/TRBV6-3 CASSYDRGRSGNTIYF
TRBD1 TRBJ1-6 TRBV6-2/TRBV6-3 CASSYSETGVNNSPLHF
TRBD1 TRBJ2-3 TRBV18 CASSPLRTGSTDTQYF
TRBD1 TRBJ2-5 TRBV28 CASSPYPSTGRVSETQYF
TRBD2 TRBJ2-2 TRBV3-1/TRBV3-2 CASSQDSRGLGDTGELFF
TRBD1 TRBJ1-3 TRBV30 CAWKWGQGGNTIYF
TRBD1 TRBJ1-4 TRBV5-1 CASSFGTGNEKLFF